The text below deals with one T cell receptor beta chain. The antigen is not known. The sample originates from a study of OX40 agonist ivuxolimab in advanced cancers. The CDR3 length is 14 residues. Germline-derived CDR1 and CDR2 are MNHEY and SMNVEV (reference sequence). V dropped 8 bases and J dropped 1 base, with 14 bases sitting between them. Data came from immunoSEQ multiplex PCR; TCRdb stores just in-frame clones and leaves some out. The repertoire includes tens of thousands of clones, roughly nine tenths of them detected once, and 2.5% to 3% sits in the top ten. Study-wide results and limits: Nonresponders, in some cases, also had low normalized T-cell clonal expansion.

At baseline, cycle 4 day 1, and cycle 7 day 1, blood was sampled. V usage is TRBV27 and J usage is TRBJ1-1, with a possible D match to TRBD1 (5 bases). The sequenced sample was CD4+ or CD8+ T cells sorted from blood, obtained in a trial of the OX40 agonist ivuxolimab. This sequence originates from an adult with an advanced solid tumor such as melanoma, head and neck, liver or kidney cancer. CDR3: CASVRGTGNTEAFF. CDR3 DNA: TGTGCCAGCGTGCGCGGGACGGGGAACACTGAAGCTTTCTTT.